The clone carrying this T cell receptor beta chain occurred a few times. Its antigen is not known. This record comes from a study of T cell repertoires in cytomegalovirus infection. CDR1 is MNHEY and CDR2 is SVGEGT in the germline V gene. Trimming stripped 7 bases from V and 7 bases from J, with 27 bases between. The CDR3 contains 17 residues. TCRdb re-called the reads with MiXCR, one entry per CDR3 protein. The sample lists 900,000 to 950,000 distinct CDR3 sequences; approximately 31% were seen once. Sequencing was performed on cultured CD8+ T cells from PBMCs, taken from culture after CMV antigen stimulation. This rearrangement joins TRBV6-2 or TRBV6-3 to TRBJ2-3, with TRBD2 as a possible D gene (5 bases). This TCR was sampled from a human donor in good health (CMV status not recorded). Some clones in this sample may be carry-over from other donors' samples. CDR3 amino acids: CASTDSGSTPFTYTQYF. The DNA of the CDR3 is TGTGCCAGCACCGATTCTGGGAGTACACCTTTCACCTATACGCAGTATTTT.